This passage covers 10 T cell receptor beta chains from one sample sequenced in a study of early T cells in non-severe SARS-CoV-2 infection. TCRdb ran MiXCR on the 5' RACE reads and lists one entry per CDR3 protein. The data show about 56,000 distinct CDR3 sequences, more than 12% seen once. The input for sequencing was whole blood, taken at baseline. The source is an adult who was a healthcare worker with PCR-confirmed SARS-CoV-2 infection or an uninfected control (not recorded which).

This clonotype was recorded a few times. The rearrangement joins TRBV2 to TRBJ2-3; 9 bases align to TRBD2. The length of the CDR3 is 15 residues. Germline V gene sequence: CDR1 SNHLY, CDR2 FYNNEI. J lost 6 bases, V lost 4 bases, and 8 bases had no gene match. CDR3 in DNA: TGTGCCAGCAGTGGTTTAGCGGGAGAATCCGATACGCAGTATTTT. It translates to CASSGLAGESDTQYF.

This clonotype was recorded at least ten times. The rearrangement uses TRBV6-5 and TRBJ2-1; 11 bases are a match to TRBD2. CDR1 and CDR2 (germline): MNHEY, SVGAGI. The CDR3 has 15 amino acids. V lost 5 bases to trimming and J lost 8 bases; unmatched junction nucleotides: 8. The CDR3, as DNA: TGTGCCAGCAGTCAACCTAGCGGGGGGCGGGATGAGCAGTTCTTC. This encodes CASSQPSGGRDEQFF.

This CDR3 is CASSSHGPGELFF. CDR3 DNA: TGTGCCAGCAGCTCCCACGGGCCCGGGGAGCTGTTTTTT. The rearrangement links TRBV5-6 to TRBJ2-2; D is ambiguous. The CDR3 extends over 13 amino acids. Per germline, CDR1 SGHDT and CDR2 YYEEEE. Trimming took 3 bases from V and 6 from J, leaving 9 bases between them. The full variable domain, in which reference TRBV5-6 and TRBJ2-2 provide the parts outside the CDR3, is DAGVTQSPTHLIKTRGQQVTLRCSPKSGHDTVSWYQQALGQGPQFIFQYYEEEERQRGNFPDRFSGHQFPNYSSELNVNALLLGDSALYLCASSSHGPGELFFGEGSRLTVL.

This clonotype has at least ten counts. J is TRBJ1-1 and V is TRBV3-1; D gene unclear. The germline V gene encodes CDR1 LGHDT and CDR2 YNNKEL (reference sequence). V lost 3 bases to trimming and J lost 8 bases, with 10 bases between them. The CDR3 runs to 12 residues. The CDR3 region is CASSQWESEAFF. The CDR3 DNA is TGTGCCAGCAGCCAGTGGGAGTCCGAAGCTTTCTTT.

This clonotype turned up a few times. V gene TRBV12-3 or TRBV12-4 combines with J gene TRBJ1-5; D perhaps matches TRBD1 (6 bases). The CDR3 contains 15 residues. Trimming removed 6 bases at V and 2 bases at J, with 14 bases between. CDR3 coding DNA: TGTGCCAGCAGCAACAGGGTCGGAGGCAATCAGCCCCAGCATTTT. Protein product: CASSNRVGGNQPQHF.

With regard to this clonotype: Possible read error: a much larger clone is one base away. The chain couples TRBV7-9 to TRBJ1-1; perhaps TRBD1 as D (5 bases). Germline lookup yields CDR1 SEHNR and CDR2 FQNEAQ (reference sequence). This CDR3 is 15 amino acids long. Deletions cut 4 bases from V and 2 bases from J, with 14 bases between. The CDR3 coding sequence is TGTGCCAGCAGCTCCAACGCGGGGGAAAACACTGAAGCTTTCTTT. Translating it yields CASSSNAGENTEAFF. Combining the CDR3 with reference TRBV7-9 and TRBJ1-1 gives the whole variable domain DTGVSQNPRHKITKRGQNVTFRCDPISEHNRLYWYRQTLGQGPEFLTYFQNEAQLEKSRLLSDRFSAERPKGSFSTLEIQRTEQGDSAMYLCASSSNAGENTEAFFGQGTRLTVV.

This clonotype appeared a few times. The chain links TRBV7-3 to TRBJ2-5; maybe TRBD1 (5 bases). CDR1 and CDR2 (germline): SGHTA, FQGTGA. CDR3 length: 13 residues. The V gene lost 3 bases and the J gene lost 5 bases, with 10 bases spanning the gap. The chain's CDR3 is CASSFGQGETQYF. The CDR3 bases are TGTGCCAGCAGCTTTGGCCAGGGTGAGACCCAGTACTTC.

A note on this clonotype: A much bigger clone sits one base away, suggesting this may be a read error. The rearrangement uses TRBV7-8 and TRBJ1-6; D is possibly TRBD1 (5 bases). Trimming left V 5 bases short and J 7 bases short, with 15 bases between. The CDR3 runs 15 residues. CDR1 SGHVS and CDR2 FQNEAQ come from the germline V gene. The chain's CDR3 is CASSISRGANSPLHF. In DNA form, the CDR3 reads TGTGCCAGCAGCATATCTCGTGGGGCAAATTCACCCCTCCACTTT.

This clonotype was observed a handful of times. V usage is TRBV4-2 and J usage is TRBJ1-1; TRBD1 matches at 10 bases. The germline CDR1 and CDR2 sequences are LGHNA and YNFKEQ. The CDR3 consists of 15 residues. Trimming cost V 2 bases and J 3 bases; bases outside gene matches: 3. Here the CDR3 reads CASSQTTGGHTEAFF. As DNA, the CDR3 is TGTGCCAGCAGCCAAACGACAGGGGGCCACACTGAAGCTTTCTTT.

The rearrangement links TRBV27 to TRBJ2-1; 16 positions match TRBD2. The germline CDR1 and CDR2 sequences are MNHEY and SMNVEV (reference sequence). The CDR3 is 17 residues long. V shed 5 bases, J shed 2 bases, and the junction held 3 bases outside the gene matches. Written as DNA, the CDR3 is TGTGCCAGCAGTCCCGGGACTAGCGGGAGGGCCTACAATGAGCAGTTCTTC. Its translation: CASSPGTSGRAYNEQFF.